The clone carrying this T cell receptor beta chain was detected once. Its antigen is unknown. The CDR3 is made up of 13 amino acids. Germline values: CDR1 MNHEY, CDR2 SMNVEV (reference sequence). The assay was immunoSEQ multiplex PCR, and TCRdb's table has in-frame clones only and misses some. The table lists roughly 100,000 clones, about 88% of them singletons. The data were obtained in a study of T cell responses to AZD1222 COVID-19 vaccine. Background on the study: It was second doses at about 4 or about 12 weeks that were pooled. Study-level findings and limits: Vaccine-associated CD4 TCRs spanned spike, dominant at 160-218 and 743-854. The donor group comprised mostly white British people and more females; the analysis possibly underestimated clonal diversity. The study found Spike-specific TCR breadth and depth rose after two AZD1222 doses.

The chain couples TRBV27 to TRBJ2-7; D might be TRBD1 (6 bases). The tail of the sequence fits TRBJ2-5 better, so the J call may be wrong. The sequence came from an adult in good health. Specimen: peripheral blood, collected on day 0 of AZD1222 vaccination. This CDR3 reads CASSSPGTPTQYF. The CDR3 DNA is TGTGCCAGCAGTTCTCCTGGGACACCGACCCAGTACTTC.